This T cell receptor beta chain emerged from a study of PD-1 blockade in classical Hodgkin lymphoma (TCRdb year 2020). General notes on the study: Nivolumab dosing was 3 mg/kg intravenously every 2 weeks, continuing until either disease progression or unacceptable toxicity. The study used CyTOF and TCR beta sequencing to define a peripheral blood immune signature of response to PD-1 blockade in classical Hodgkin lymphoma.

In this sample, this clone turned up once. What antigen it recognizes has not been identified. No much larger clone exists at a distance of one base, and base qualities are not known. The research as a whole found: Patients starting nivolumab less than 1 year after ASCT had lower diversity and were excluded from later analyses to avoid confounding by immune reconstitution. Baseline TCR diversity was reported as lower in newly diagnosed patients than in healthy donors, and lower still in relapsed/refractory patients. The study was limited to a single clinical trial cohort, and causes of repertoire differences, possibly disease activity or prior therapy, remained undefined. Among trial patients, those achieving complete response had baseline diversity similar to that of newly diagnosed patients, while diversity was significantly lower in partial responders and progressors. A significant rise by C4D1 was seen in CD4+ but not CD8+ TCR diversity (p=0.0027 vs p=0.16), with the rise being most apparent in complete responders (p=0.02).

Genomic DNA was extracted with the Qiagen DNeasy kit from unsorted PBMCs and from negatively selected CD4+ and CD8+ fractions. Amplification of TCR beta CDR3 regions was done by immunoSEQ multiplex PCR with primers that anneal to V and J segments. Amplification bias was minimized using a synthetic immune receptor repertoire, and residual bias was removed computationally after sequencing. As for how the authors treated the data: Repertoire diversity was quantified as the Shannon entropy index using custom Python scripts. The unsorted, CD4+ and CD8+ repertoires were each analyzed separately, with the exception of combined analyses, where CD4+ and CD8+ sequences were merged in silico. Clonal expansion was defined as a frequency increase of at least 2-fold after treatment compared with C1D1, and clones undetected at baseline were assigned a pseudocount of 0.5. Clones with 0 or 1 copy at C1D1 were classified as singleton clones, and clones with 2 or more copies were classified as non-singleton clones. Clones expanded in unsorted samples were labelled as CD4+, CD8+ or unknown by matching protein sequences in sorted samples from the same patient. Diversity changes from C1D1 to C4D1 were tested in paired samples using Wilcoxon tests. The immuneACCESS repertoire file appears here via TCRdb, limited to in-frame rearrangements. These files lack a portion of the clones; in checked studies, under half of the deficit traces to unresolved V genes, and the cause of the others is not known. V and J calls and clone size come straight from that table; D and trimming were deduced from the DNA. The sample includes approximately 15,000 clones, with 80% to 90% observed a single time. The ten largest clones take up less than 25% of the sample.

Inclusive of the bounding cysteine and phenylalanine, the CDR3 is 14 residues long. Only the CDR3 part of the read is kept: 42 bases, read in frame from the first base. CDR1 LGHNA and CDR2 YSLEER are derived from the germline V gene. V is trimmed back by 3 bases and J by 8 bases, and the junction contains 6 bases that no gene match accounts for. This specimen's time point label, interpreted: cycle 1 day 1 (C1D1), immediately before nivolumab initiation. Every trial patient had relapsed following autologous stem cell transplantation, and prior brentuximab vedotin exposure was what differed among cohorts A, B and C. The trial cohort included 56 patients with relapsed/refractory classical Hodgkin lymphoma, and each patient had a best overall response of complete response, partial response or progressive disease. Single-agent nivolumab was administered to trial patients in the multi-cohort phase II CheckMate 205 trial. Best overall response was determined by an independent review committee according to the 2007 International Working Group response criteria. PBMCs from the trial were collected at three points: immediately before nivolumab initiation (C1D1), and during therapy at cycle 2 day 1 and cycle 4 day 1. Peripheral blood was collected in 8 mL Vacutainer Cell Preparation Tubes, from which PBMCs were isolated by centrifugation and then cryopreserved.

This clonotype was sampled from a human donor with classical Hodgkin lymphoma. This receptor chain uses TRBV4-3 and TRBJ1-4, with 7 middle bases fitting TRBD1. The sequencing used peripheral blood mononuclear cells (PBMCs), collected at baseline. The CDR3 reads as follows: CASSQETGREKLFF. The DNA sequence follows: TGCGCCAGCAGCCAGGAGACAGGGCGGGAAAAACTGTTTTTT.